The clone carrying this T cell receptor (beta chain) was recorded a few times. Its antigen is currently unknown. V dropped 1 base and J dropped 4; count of bases not matched to a gene: 15. Looked up from germline, CDR1 is KGHSY and CDR2 is FQNENV. There are 20 residues in the CDR3. TCRdb passed the reads through MiXCR, listing each CDR3 protein once. The table has around 750,000 distinct CDR3 sequences, approximately 32% seen once. The data derive from a study of T cell repertoires in cytomegalovirus infection. The gene calls are TRBV16 and TRBJ2-2; 10 nucleotides align to TRBD2. The receptor was isolated from a human donor in good health (CMV status not recorded). Some clones in this sample may be carry-over from other donors' samples. Material: cultured CD8+ T cells from PBMCs, obtained from culture after CMV antigen stimulation. The CDR3: CASSQWTPQLAGSATGELFF. In DNA form, the CDR3 reads TGTGCCAGCAGCCAATGGACCCCTCAACTAGCGGGGAGTGCCACCGGGGAGCTGTTTTTT.